The clone carrying this TCR beta chain appeared a few times. A TCRbeta library incorporating unique molecular identifiers was prepared. TCRdb re-called the PCR reads with MiXCR, one entry per CDR3 protein. The data show a few hundred thousand distinct CDR3 sequences, with over 25% seen just once and just over 35% held by the top ten. The source of the sample is a study of T-cell reconstitution after alpha-beta-depleted transplantation in children. The V gene's germline CDR1 is GTSNPN and CDR2 SVGIG (reference sequence). The CDR3 runs to 14 residues. V shed 2 bases and J shed 4 bases, with 11 bases lying between them.

This specimen consisted of PBMCs, obtained before TCRalphabeta/CD19-depleted stem cell transplant. This sequence originates from a boy in the first two years of life with Wiskott-Aldrich syndrome, due to receive a stem cell transplant. This chain joins TRBV30 and TRBJ1-4, with D possibly TRBD1 on 5 matching bases. CDR3 nucleotide sequence: TGTGCCTGGAGTAGGACAATCCTTAATGAAAAACTGTTTTTT. Encoded protein: CAWSRTILNEKLFF.